A single sample is the source of the 29 T cell receptor beta chains below, sequenced in a study of beta chain features in type 1 diabetes (dated by TCRdb to 2016 to 2019). Overall results and qualifications from the work: Type 1 diabetes patients showed a moderate but significant shortening of TCRB CDR3 length in all four CD4+ subsets.

Preparation of the library involved the immunoSEQ multiplex PCR assay. All of the isolated RNA was reverse transcribed with the High Capacity cDNA Reverse Transcription Kit, so expressed TCRB transcripts were sequenced. TCRdb carries this immuneACCESS record with in-frame sequences only. Its versions omit some clonotypes, under half of them owing to an unresolved V gene in the studies checked, with the rest unexplained. The sample data list about 250,000 clones, and about a tenth of these were observed just once. The top ten clones comprise 0.017% of the sample. The antigens of these receptors remain unknown. Specimen: naive CD4+ T cells from blood. The sample's cell subset or site label, decoded: true naive CD4+ T cells. These receptors came from a man aged 25 to 40 with type 1 diabetes.

The chain couples TRBV19 to TRBJ1-5, with TRBD1 identical over 11 bases. Trimming removed 5 bases from V and 0 bases from J; junction bases left unmatched: 3. CDR3 length equals 16 residues. From germline, CDR1 is LNHDA and CDR2 SQIVND (reference sequence). CDR3 coding DNA: TGTGCCAGTAGTGCGGACAGGGGGCATAGCAATCAGCCCCAGCATTTT. Translation: CASSADRGHSNQPQHF.

This clone was detected only a few times. J is TRBJ2-5 and V is TRBV7-9; the match to TRBD1 covers 9 bases. V gave up 5 bases and J gave up 1 base; unmatched junction bases: 5. The CDR3 has 15 residues. CDR1 SEHNR and CDR2 FQNEAQ come from the germline V gene (reference sequence). The CDR3 loop reads CASSPRDRVQETQYF. Here the CDR3 DNA reads TGTGCCAGCAGCCCACGGGACAGGGTCCAAGAGACCCAGTACTTC.

This clone has only one observation. The chain has TRBV4-1 and TRBJ2-7; TRBD2 agrees at 9 bases. The CDR3 loop spans 16 amino acids. V lost 2 bases and J lost 1; bases outside the gene matches: 6. Per germline, CDR1 MGHRA and CDR2 YSYEKL. This CDR3 is CASSQTRGGQSYEQYF. For the CDR3, the DNA is TGCGCCAGCAGCCAAACGCGGGGGGGCCAATCCTACGAGCAGTACTTC.

This clone occurred a few times. The V and J genes are TRBV6-5 and TRBJ2-3, with a tentative D call TRBD2 (7 bases). CDR1 and CDR2 (germline): MNHEY, SVGAGI. Trimming took off 5 bases at V and 8 bases at J, with 8 bases between the two ends. The CDR3 runs to 11 residues. The CDR3 region is CASSRGGTQYF. The CDR3 DNA is TGTGCCAGCAGTAGGGGGGGTACGCAGTATTTT.

The chain uses TRBV27 and TRBJ1-6, with D maybe TRBD1 (5 bases). Trimming pared 4 bases from V and 3 bases from J, leaving 10 bases between. The germline gives CDR1 MNHEY, CDR2 SMNVEV (reference sequence). This CDR3 region has 15 residues. The CDR3, as DNA: TGTGCCAGCAGTTCCCGACAGCACTATAATTCACCCCTCCACTTT. It is translated as CASSSRQHYNSPLHF.

This chain uses TRBV6-6 with TRBJ2-5; D is ambiguous. The CDR3 consists of 13 residues. The germline V gene encodes CDR1 MNHNY and CDR2 SVGAGI (reference sequence). V was trimmed by 2 bases and J by 4 bases, leaving 8 bases between them. CDR3 region: CASSYARRETQYF. The CDR3 DNA reads TGTGCCAGCAGTTACGCGCGGCGAGAGACCCAGTACTTC.

This clone was counted a few times. The V call is TRBV25-1, the J call TRBJ2-5; D may be TRBD1 (6 bases). This CDR3 comprises 14 residues. The ends were cut back, 3 bases at V and 0 bases at J, with 8 bases in the middle. Germline CDR1 and CDR2: MGHDK and SYGVNS. In nucleotides, the CDR3 is TGTGCCAGCAGTGAGGACAGTAACCAAGAGACCCAGTACTTC. It codes for CASSEDSNQETQYF.

This clone was picked up a small number of times. The chain combines TRBV6-6 with TRBJ1-1; D possibly corresponds to TRBD1 (6 bases). The CDR3 spans 13 residues. Germline V gene lookup returns CDR1 MNHNY and CDR2 SVGAGI (reference sequence). Trimming took 4 bases from V and 5 from J, leaving 11 bases between them. CDR3 sequence reads: CASSFQGGTEAFF. For the CDR3, the DNA is TGTGCCAGCAGTTTTCAAGGGGGAACTGAAGCTTTCTTT.

This clone was seen a few times. For the CDR3, the DNA is TGTGCCAGCACCTCGGACAGAAGTGGCTACACCTTC. Encoded protein: CASTSDRSGYTF. This chain uses TRBV28 with TRBJ1-2; TRBD1 might be the D (6 bases). CDR1 and CDR2 (germline): MDHEN, SYDVKM. Trimming took off 7 bases at V and 7 bases at J, with 13 bases between the two ends. The CDR3 has 12 residues.

Only a few counts were recorded for this clone. The J gene is TRBJ2-7, the V gene TRBV5-1, with 7 bases lining up with TRBD1. The V and J ends lost 2 bases and 4 bases, in that order; junction bases with no gene match: 9. The germline V gene has CDR1 SGHRS and CDR2 YFSETQ. The CDR3 runs 15 residues. This chain's CDR3 is CASSFTGAGDYEQYF. CDR3 coding DNA: TGCGCCAGCAGCTTCACAGGGGCAGGGGATTACGAGCAGTACTTC.

As regards this clone: Other DNA sequences of this sample code for an identical CDR3. The gene calls are TRBV9 and TRBJ1-2; weak D call: TRBD1 (5 bases). V was cut by 0 bases and J by 2 bases, with 8 bases left in between. The CDR3 runs to 14 residues. The germline CDR1 and CDR2 sequences are SGDLS and YYNGEE. As DNA, the CDR3 is TGTGCCAGCAGCGTAGTTTCAGGGAACTATGGCTACACCTTC. Translation: CASSVVSGNYGYTF.

The J gene is TRBJ2-7, the V gene TRBV6-5; 8 nucleotides align to TRBD1. V dropped 6 bases and J dropped 4; count of bases not matched to a gene: 11. The CDR3 is 15 residues long. Germline V lookup: CDR1 MNHEY, CDR2 SVGAGI. In DNA form, the CDR3 reads TGTGCCAGCAGAAGTCCGGGACAGGCTGTTTACGAGCAGTACTTC. This translates into CASRSPGQAVYEQYF.

The chain has TRBV18 and TRBJ2-4; D is perhaps TRBD2 (5 bases). Trimming left V 1 base short and J 6 bases short, with 10 bases between. The CDR3 runs to 14 residues. Germline lookup yields CDR1 KGHSH and CDR2 LQKENI. This CDR3 is CASSPQTTRNIQYF. The CDR3 nucleotides read TGTGCCAGCTCACCACAGACCACTAGAAACATTCAGTACTTC.

This clone turned up a few times. The gene calls are TRBV7-9 and TRBJ2-7, with TRBD1 as a possible D gene (6 bases). Per the germline V gene, CDR1 is SEHNR and CDR2 is FQNEAQ (reference sequence). Trimming left V 4 bases short and J 4 bases short, with 17 bases between. The CDR3 extends over 15 amino acids. CDR3 protein: CASSSFGTRSYEQYF. The CDR3 nucleotides are TGTGCCAGCAGCTCATTCGGGACACGGTCATACGAGCAGTACTTC.

This clone has only a few counts. The chain uses TRBV4-3 and TRBJ2-1; 9 bases line up with TRBD2. Germline values: CDR1 LGHNA, CDR2 YSLEER. The ends lost 0 bases at V and 4 bases at J; junction bases unmatched: 7. This CDR3 is built from 17 residues. The CDR3 loop is CASSQDYRAGGYNEQFF. In DNA, the CDR3 is TGCGCCAGCAGCCAAGATTACCGGGCGGGGGGGTACAATGAGCAGTTCTTC.

This clone was seen a few times. V is TRBV7-2 and J is TRBJ2-5; 10 nucleotides agree with TRBD2. Trimming removed 4 bases from V and 4 bases from J; junction bases left unmatched: 6. In germline, CDR1 is SGHTA, CDR2 FQGNSA. CDR3 length: 15 residues. This chain's CDR3 is CASSSRAGGIETQYF. CDR3 sequence (DNA): TGTGCCAGCAGCTCTAGAGCGGGGGGGATAGAGACCCAGTACTTC.

This clone showed up just a few times. The chain employs TRBV5-1 and TRBJ2-1, with 16 bases aligning to TRBD2. Losses at the gene ends were 4 bases for V and 9 bases for J; bases not matched to a gene: 10. The CDR3 totals 17 residues. Germline V gene lookup returns CDR1 SGHRS and CDR2 YFSETQ. CDR3 coding DNA: TGCGCCAGCAGCCCCGGGACTAGCGGGGGGGCGCAGGTTGAGCAGTTCTTC. Amino acids: CASSPGTSGGAQVEQFF.

The gene calls are TRBV9 and TRBJ2-1; 9 bases align to TRBD1. Per the germline V gene, CDR1 is SGDLS and CDR2 is YYNGEE. Unmatched junction bases numbered 9, after V lost 9 bases and J lost 2 bases. This CDR3 contains 15 residues. CDR3 sequence (DNA): TGTGCCAACCAACCGGGACAGGGAACCTACAATGAGCAGTTCTTC. It encodes CANQPGQGTYNEQFF.

This sequence joins TRBV4-2 and TRBJ2-3, with TRBD2 matching 12 bases. J was trimmed by 0 bases and V by 0 bases; bases with no gene match: 7. CDR1 and CDR2 from the germline V gene are LGHNA and YNFKEQ. The CDR3 loop spans 19 amino acids. The CDR3 DNA sequence: TGTGCCAGCAGCCAAGAAGCTAGCGGGGGGGCCGACAGCACAGATACGCAGTATTTT. This sequence encodes CASSQEASGGADSTDTQYF.

The rearrangement joins TRBV9 to TRBJ1-2; 9 nucleotides match TRBD1. This CDR3 has 14 residues. Germline CDR1 reads SGDLS; CDR2 reads YYNGEE. J gave up 6 bases and V 4 bases, and 7 bases lay outside the gene matches. The CDR3 nucleotides read TGTGCCAGCAGCCTCAGGGACAGGGTTGATGGCTACACCTTC. It yields the protein CASSLRDRVDGYTF.

This chain links TRBV6-1 with TRBJ2-5, with D uncertain. This CDR3 spans 13 amino acids. Germline V lookup: CDR1 MNHNS, CDR2 SASEGT. Trimming left V 7 bases short and J 4 bases short, with 13 bases between. CDR3 amino acids: CASTLGRPETQYF. The CDR3 nucleotides read TGTGCCAGCACCCTGGGCAGGCCAGAGACCCAGTACTTC.

The J gene is TRBJ2-5, the V gene TRBV18, with TRBD1 matching over 7 bases. The J call is in doubt because the DNA end fits TRBJ2-7 better. The CDR3 is made up of 14 amino acids. The germline gives CDR1 KGHSH, CDR2 LQKENI. As DNA, the CDR3 is TGTGCCAGCTCAATCGGACAGGCCGCCTACGAGCAGTACTTC. Its translation is CASSIGQAAYEQYF.

Only a few counts were recorded for this clone. The V gene is TRBV18, the J gene TRBJ1-2; D gene uncertain. This CDR3 comprises 15 residues. The germline gives CDR1 KGHSH, CDR2 LQKENI. V was clipped by 2 bases and J by 5 bases, with 15 bases between them. The CDR3 nucleotides are TGTGCCAGCTCACCATCGGCCGGGAACGGATATGGCTACACCTTC. It specifies CASSPSAGNGYGYTF.

There are a few counts of this clone. This chain connects TRBV18 to TRBJ1-1; D unclear. This CDR3 spans 13 amino acids. Looked up from germline, CDR1 is KGHSH and CDR2 is LQKENI. V lost 2 bases and J 1 base, leaving 5 bases between the germline ends. The CDR3 nucleotides read TGTGCCAGCTCACCAGAGTGGAACACTGAAGCTTTCTTT. As protein: CASSPEWNTEAFF. Full variable domain (rest looked up from reference TRBV18 and TRBJ1-1): NAGVMQNPRHLVRRRGQEARLRCSPMKGHSHVYWYRQLPEEGLKFMVYLQKENIIDESGMPKERFSAEFPKEGPSILRIQQVVRGDSAAYFCASSPEWNTEAFFGQGTRLTVV.

The table lists this clone with a count of one. V gene TRBV20-1 combines with J gene TRBJ1-2, with a weak D call TRBD1 (5 bases). The V end lost 5 bases, the J end lost 5 bases, and 9 bases lay between the germline ends. There are 11 residues in the CDR3. The germline V gene has CDR1 DFQATT and CDR2 SNEGSKA (reference sequence). The CDR3: CSAFGAYGYTF. The DNA for the CDR3 is TGCAGTGCTTTTGGGGCTTATGGCTACACCTTC.

This clone showed up just a few times. The gene calls are TRBV28 and TRBJ2-5; unclear D gene. The CDR3 has 10 amino acids. V shed 5 bases and J shed 5 bases, with 3 bases lying between them. Germline lookup yields CDR1 MDHEN and CDR2 SYDVKM. CDR3 sequence reads: CASSQETQYF. The CDR3 coding sequence is TGTGCCAGCAGTCAGGAGACCCAGTACTTC.

This clone was seen only a few times. The chain joins TRBV18 to TRBJ2-4; 12 nucleotides line up with TRBD2. This CDR3 spans 16 amino acids. The ends lost 0 bases at V and 7 bases at J; junction bases unmatched: 4. Germline CDR1 reads KGHSH; CDR2 reads LQKENI. This CDR3 is CASSPPTSGGGNIQYF. The CDR3, as DNA: TGTGCCAGCTCACCACCGACTAGCGGGGGAGGGAACATTCAGTACTTC.

There are a few counts of this clone. The chain is built from TRBV2 and TRBJ1-1; tentatively, D is TRBD1 (5 bases). The germline V gene encodes CDR1 SNHLY and CDR2 FYNNEI. V was cut by 6 bases and J by 4 bases, with 12 bases left in between. The CDR3 sequence is 13 residues long. CDR3: CASRVDKPTEAFF. The CDR3, as DNA: TGTGCCAGCAGGGTGGACAAACCCACTGAAGCTTTCTTT. The full variable domain, rest sourced from reference TRBV2 and TRBJ1-1, is EPEVTQTPSHQVTQMGQEVILRCVPISNHLYFYWYRQILGQKVEFLVSFYNNEISEKSEIFDDQFSVERPDGSNFTLKIRSTKLEDSAMYFCASRVDKPTEAFFGQGTRLTVV.

This clone came up a few times. J is TRBJ1-2 and V is TRBV5-1, with a weak D call TRBD1 (5 bases). Trimming took off 0 bases at V and 6 bases at J, with 12 bases between the two ends. Germline CDR1 SGHRS, CDR2 YFSETQ. The CDR3 is made up of 14 amino acids. The CDR3 DNA reads TGCGCCAGCAGCTTGGCGGGGGGGAACGATGGCTACACCTTC. The encoded protein is CASSLAGGNDGYTF.